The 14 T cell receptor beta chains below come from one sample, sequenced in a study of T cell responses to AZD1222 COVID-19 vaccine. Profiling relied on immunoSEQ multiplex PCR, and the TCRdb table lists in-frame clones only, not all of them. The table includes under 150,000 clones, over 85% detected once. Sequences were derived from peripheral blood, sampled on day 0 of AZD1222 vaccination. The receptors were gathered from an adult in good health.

As DNA, the CDR3 is TGTGCCAGCAGGGGACAGTCGCCCATGTCGCCCCAGCATTTT. It is translated as CASRGQSPMSPQHF. The rearrangement uses TRBV6-5 and TRBJ1-5; TRBD1 matches at 7 bases. The V gene's germline CDR1 is MNHEY and CDR2 SVGAGI. V lost 6 bases and J lost 9; bases outside the gene matches: 11. This CDR3 has 14 residues.

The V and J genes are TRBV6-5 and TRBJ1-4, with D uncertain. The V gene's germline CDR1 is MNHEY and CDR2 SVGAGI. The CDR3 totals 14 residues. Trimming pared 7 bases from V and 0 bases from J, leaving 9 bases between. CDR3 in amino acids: CASTRVATNEKLFF. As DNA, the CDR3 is TGTGCCAGCACACGAGTTGCAACTAATGAAAAACTGTTTTTT.

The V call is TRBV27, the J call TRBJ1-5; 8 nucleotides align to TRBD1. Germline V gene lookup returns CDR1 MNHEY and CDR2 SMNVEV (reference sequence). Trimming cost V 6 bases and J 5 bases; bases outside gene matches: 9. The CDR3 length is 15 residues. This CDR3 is CASSQTGGWDQPQHF. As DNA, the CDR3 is TGTGCCAGCAGCCAAACAGGGGGATGGGATCAGCCCCAGCATTTT.

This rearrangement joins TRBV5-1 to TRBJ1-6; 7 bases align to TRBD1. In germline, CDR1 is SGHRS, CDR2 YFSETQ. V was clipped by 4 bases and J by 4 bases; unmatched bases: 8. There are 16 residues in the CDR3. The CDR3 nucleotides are TGCGCCAGCAGCCCCGGACAGGCCAGATATAATTCACCCCTCCACTTT. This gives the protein CASSPGQARYNSPLHF. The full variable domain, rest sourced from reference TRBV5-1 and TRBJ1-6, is KAGVTQTPRYLIKTRGQQVTLSCSPISGHRSVSWYQQTPGQGLQFLFEYFSETQRNKGNFPGRFSGRQFSNSRSEMNVSTLELGDSALYLCASSPGQARYNSPLHFGNGTRLTVT.

The CDR3 DNA follows: TGTGCCAGCAGTTTAGACAGCGATCAGCCCCAGCATTTT. Translation: CASSLDSDQPQHF. This chain joins TRBV12-3 or TRBV12-4 and TRBJ1-5; no reliable D call. This CDR3 spans 13 amino acids. Trimming removed 1 base at V and 5 bases at J, with 6 bases between.

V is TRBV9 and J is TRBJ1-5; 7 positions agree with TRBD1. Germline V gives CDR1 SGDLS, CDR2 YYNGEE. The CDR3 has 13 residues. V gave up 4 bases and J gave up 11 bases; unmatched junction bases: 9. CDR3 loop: CASSRGPDSTQHF. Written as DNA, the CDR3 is TGTGCCAGCAGCAGGGGGCCCGACTCGACCCAGCATTTT. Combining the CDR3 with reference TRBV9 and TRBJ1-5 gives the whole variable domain DSGVTQTPKHLITATGQRVTLRCSPRSGDLSVYWYQQSLDQGLQFLIQYYNGEERAKGNILERFSAQQFPDLHSELNLSSLELGDSALYFCASSRGPDSTQHFGDGTRLSIL.

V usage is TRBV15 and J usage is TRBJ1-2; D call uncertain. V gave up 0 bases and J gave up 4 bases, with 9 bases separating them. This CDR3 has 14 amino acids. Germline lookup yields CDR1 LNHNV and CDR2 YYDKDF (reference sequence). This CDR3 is CATSRDVAAYGYTF. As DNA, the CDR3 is TGTGCCACCAGCAGAGATGTGGCAGCCTATGGCTACACCTTC.

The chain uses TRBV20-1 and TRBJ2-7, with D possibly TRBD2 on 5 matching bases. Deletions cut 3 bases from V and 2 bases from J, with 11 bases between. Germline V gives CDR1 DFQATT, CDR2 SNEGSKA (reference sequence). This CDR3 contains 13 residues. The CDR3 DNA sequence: TGCAGTGCTAGTGGACTGGGTACCTACGAGCAGTACTTC. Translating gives CSASGLGTYEQYF.

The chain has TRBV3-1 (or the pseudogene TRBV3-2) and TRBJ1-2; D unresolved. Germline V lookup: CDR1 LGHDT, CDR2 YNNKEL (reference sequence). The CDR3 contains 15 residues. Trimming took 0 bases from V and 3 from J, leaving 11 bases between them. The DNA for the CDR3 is TGTGCCAGCAGCCAAGACACGGTATTATACTATGGCTACACCTTC. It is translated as CASSQDTVLYYGYTF.

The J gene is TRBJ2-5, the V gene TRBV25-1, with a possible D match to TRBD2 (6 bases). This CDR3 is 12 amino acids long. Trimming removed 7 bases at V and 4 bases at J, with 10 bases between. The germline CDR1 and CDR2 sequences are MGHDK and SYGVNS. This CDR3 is CASNLEGETQYF. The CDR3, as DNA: TGTGCCAGCAACTTGGAGGGAGAGACCCAGTACTTC. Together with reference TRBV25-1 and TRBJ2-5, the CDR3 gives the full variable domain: EADIYQTPRYLVIGTGKKITLECSQTMGHDKMYWYQQDPGMELHLIHYSYGVNSTEKGDLSSESTVSRIRTEHFPLTLESARPSHTSQYLCASNLEGETQYFGPGTRLLVL.

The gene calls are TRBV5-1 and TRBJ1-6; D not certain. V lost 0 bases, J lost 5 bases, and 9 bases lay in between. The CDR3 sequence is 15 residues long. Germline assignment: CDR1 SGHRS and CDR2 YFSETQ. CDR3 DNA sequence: TGCGCCAGCAGCTTGGAATCTGGGAATAATTCACCCCTCCACTTT. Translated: CASSLESGNNSPLHF.

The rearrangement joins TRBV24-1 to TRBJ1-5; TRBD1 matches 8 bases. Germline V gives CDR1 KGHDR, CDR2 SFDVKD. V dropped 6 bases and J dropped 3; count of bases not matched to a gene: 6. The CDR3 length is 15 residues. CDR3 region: CATSLTGGDNQPQHF. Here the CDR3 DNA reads TGTGCCACCAGTCTCACAGGGGGGGACAATCAGCCCCAGCATTTT.

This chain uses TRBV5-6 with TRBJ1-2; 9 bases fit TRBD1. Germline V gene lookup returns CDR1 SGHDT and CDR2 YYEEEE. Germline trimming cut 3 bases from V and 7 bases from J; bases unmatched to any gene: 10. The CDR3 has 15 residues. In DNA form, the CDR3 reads TGTGCCAGCAGCTCCCTGGGAAGGGACAGGGTTGGCTACACCTTC. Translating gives CASSSLGRDRVGYTF.

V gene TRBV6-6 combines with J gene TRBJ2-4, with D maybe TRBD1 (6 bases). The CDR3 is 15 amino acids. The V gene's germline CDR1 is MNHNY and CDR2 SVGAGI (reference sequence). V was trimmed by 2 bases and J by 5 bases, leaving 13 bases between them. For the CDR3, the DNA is TGTGCCAGCAGTTACATGAGGACAGAGGAAAACATTCAGTACTTC. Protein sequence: CASSYMRTEENIQYF.